This T cell receptor (beta chain) was recorded in a study of neurological immune-mediated disorders. Study details: The roughly 34 multiple sclerosis patients comprised around 31 that were relapsing-remitting and 3 that were secondary progressive.

It was by 5'RACE with 10-nucleotide random UMIs that the cDNA was made. The authors obtained over 170 million TCR-beta sequences from 15-18 subjects per sequencing run. A single record per CDR3 protein comes from TCRdb applying MiXCR to the 5' RACE reads. The top ten hold 1.1% of the sample, which has approximately 82,000 distinct CDR3 sequences, approximately 2.4% seen once. With V trimmed by 0 bases and J by 4 bases, 6 bases remained unmatched. There are 15 residues in the CDR3. CDR1 is ENHRY, CDR2 SYGVKD, per germline. Study-level results: None of the CDR3 amino acid sequences of expanded clones were shared across subjects, and this suggested private repertoires in all groups.

As for this clonotype: What it recognizes is unknown.

The chain recombines TRBV10-3 with TRBJ2-7; 7 bases fit TRBD1. This receptor was identified in a woman in her twenties or thirties with multiple sclerosis. Sequencing was done on a sample of PBMCs. Written as DNA, the CDR3 is TGTGCCATCAGTGAGTCGACAGGGTCGTTGTACGAGCAGTACTTC. Encoded protein: CAISESTGSLYEQYF.